The 18 T cell receptor beta chains reported below all come from one sample, sequenced in a study of blood T cell repertoires in COVID-19 (dated by TCRdb to the early 2020s). The method behind the library was the immunoSEQ multiplex PCR assay. In TCRdb, the immuneACCESS table is reduced to in-frame sequences with V and J assigned. These tables do not hold every clone; where another copy was compared, an unresolved V gene accounts for under half, and the others remain unexplained. The table for this sample lists 200,000 to 300,000 clones; roughly four fifths of them were counted only once. The biggest ten clones account for 12% of the sample. Sample: peripheral blood. The receptors come from a woman aged 60-75 years with active or convalescent COVID-19.

The genes are TRBV6-6 and TRBJ2-3; no clear D gene. Germline assignment: CDR1 MNHNY and CDR2 SVGAGI (reference sequence). V shed 4 bases and J shed 2 bases, with 4 bases lying between them. The CDR3 has 12 amino acids. CDR3 in DNA: TGTGCCAGCAGTTTACACACAGATACGCAGTATTTT. It yields the protein CASSLHTDTQYF.

The sample holds many counts of this clone. V is TRBV29-1 and J is TRBJ2-1; D is possibly TRBD1 (6 bases). This CDR3 comprises 16 residues. The V end lost 0 bases, the J end lost 4 bases, and 16 bases lay between the germline ends. CDR1 and CDR2 from the germline V gene are SQVTM and ANQGSEA. CDR3 DNA: TGCAGCGTTGAAGATGAGGAGACAGGTCTTTACAATGAGCAGTTCTTC. Its protein is CSVEDEETGLYNEQFF.

The rearrangement joins TRBV7-9 to TRBJ2-1; tentative D call: TRBD2 (5 bases). Trimming removed 5 bases from V and 4 bases from J, with 18 bases in between. The germline gives CDR1 SEHNR, CDR2 FQNEAQ (reference sequence). The CDR3 totals 16 residues. DNA of the CDR3: TGTGCCAGCAGCCGACGGGCGGGTGTGGATTACAATGAGCAGTTCTTC. Translation: CASSRRAGVDYNEQFF.

The chain is built from TRBV11-3 and TRBJ2-2; D perhaps matches TRBD2 (5 bases). V was clipped by 4 bases and J by 6 bases, with 9 bases between them. Germline-derived CDR1 and CDR2 are SGHNT and YENEEA. The CDR3 contains 13 residues. The chain's CDR3 is CASSSRAAGELFF. For the CDR3, the DNA is TGTGCCAGCAGCTCCAGAGCGGCCGGGGAGCTGTTTTTT.

V and J are TRBV6-5 and TRBJ2-1, with 8 bases aligning to TRBD1. Trimming cost V 0 bases and J 10 bases; bases outside gene matches: 8. The germline V gene encodes CDR1 MNHEY and CDR2 SVGAGI. The CDR3 contains 15 residues. The CDR3 region has the DNA TGTGCCAGCAGTTACTCGAGTGCAGGGGGCCGGGAGCAGTTCTTC. Its protein product is CASSYSSAGGREQFF.

The chain employs TRBV19 and TRBJ2-7; 7 nucleotides align to TRBD2. The CDR3 totals 14 residues. The J segment lost 6 bases and the V segment lost 7 bases, leaving 12 bases of the junction unmatched. The germline gives CDR1 LNHDA, CDR2 SQIVND (reference sequence). The CDR3 coding sequence is TGTGCCAGTACCGCGACTAGCCGTCGTTTCGAGCAGTACTTC. It specifies CASTATSRRFEQYF.

This clone occurred a few times. V and J are TRBV27 and TRBJ2-3; 8 bases are shared with TRBD2. This CDR3 is built from 17 residues. The V segment lost 5 bases and the J segment 0 bases; nucleotides outside the gene matches: 10. Germline values: CDR1 MNHEY, CDR2 SMNVEV (reference sequence). CDR3 protein: CASSPRGGGYSTDTQYF. For the CDR3, the DNA is TGTGCCAGCAGTCCCCGGGGCGGGGGGTATAGCACAGATACGCAGTATTTT.

V is TRBV15 and J is TRBJ1-5; D gene ambiguous. Germline V gives CDR1 LNHNV, CDR2 YYDKDF (reference sequence). This CDR3 region has 15 residues. V was pared by 1 base and J by 3 bases, with 10 bases between. The CDR3 sequence: CATSRAPGTNQPQHF. The CDR3, as DNA: TGTGCCACCAGCAGAGCTCCGGGTACCAATCAGCCCCAGCATTTT.

The V gene is TRBV11-2, the J gene TRBJ2-7; 7 nucleotides match TRBD2. V trimming: 3 bases; J trimming: 3 bases; junction bases outside the gene matches: 5. Per germline, CDR1 SGHAT and CDR2 FQNNGV. The CDR3 is made up of 14 amino acids. CDR3 bases: TGTGCCAGCAGCTTGGGGACTAATTACTACGAGCAGTACTTC. It yields the protein CASSLGTNYYEQYF.

The J gene is TRBJ2-7, the V gene TRBV4-1, with unresolved D. Trimming removed 0 bases from V and 7 bases from J, with 10 bases in between. This CDR3 has 13 amino acids. Germline V gives CDR1 MGHRA, CDR2 YSYEKL. CDR3 sequence: CASSQDRQREQYF. In nucleotides, the CDR3 is TGCGCCAGCAGCCAAGATCGGCAGAGGGAGCAGTACTTC.

The rearrangement joins TRBV19 to TRBJ2-5; 10 bases match TRBD2. The trim removed 5 bases at V and 0 bases at J, leaving 3 bases unmatched. In germline, CDR1 is LNHDA, CDR2 SQIVND (reference sequence). The CDR3 runs 15 residues. The CDR3 DNA is TGTGCCAGTAGTGTAACTAGCGGGGACCAAGAGACCCAGTACTTC. Translation gives CASSVTSGDQETQYF.

This chain connects TRBV3-1 (or the pseudogene TRBV3-2) to TRBJ2-7; 8 positions agree with TRBD1. J was trimmed by 6 bases and V by 5 bases; bases with no gene match: 6. The CDR3 is made up of 13 amino acids. CDR1 is LGHDT, CDR2 YNNKEL, per germline (reference sequence). CDR3 loop: CASSTDRALEQYF. CDR3 nucleotides: TGTGCCAGCAGCACGGACAGGGCCCTCGAGCAGTACTTC.

The gene calls are TRBV7-9 and TRBJ1-2; TRBD1 agrees at 9 bases. CDR1 is SEHNR and CDR2 is FQNEAQ in the germline V gene (reference sequence). The CDR3 has 15 residues. V lost 5 bases to trimming and J lost 3 bases; unmatched junction nucleotides: 7. In DNA, the CDR3 is TGTGCCAGCAGCCGAGAGGGACAGGGCTACTATGGCTACACCTTC. Protein sequence: CASSREGQGYYGYTF. Full variable domain (rest looked up from reference TRBV7-9 and TRBJ1-2): DTGVSQNPRHKITKRGQNVTFRCDPISEHNRLYWYRQTLGQGPEFLTYFQNEAQLEKSRLLSDRFSAERPKGSFSTLEIQRTEQGDSAMYLCASSREGQGYYGYTFGSGTRLTVV.

At least ten counts were recorded for this clone. Other DNA sequences of this sample code for an identical CDR3. V and J are TRBV5-1 and TRBJ1-1, with D perhaps matching TRBD1 (6 bases). Germline V gene data show CDR1 as SGHRS and CDR2 as YFSETQ. The V and J ends lost 2 bases and 4 bases respectively, with 12 bases between them. There are 14 residues in the CDR3. The CDR3 protein is CASSLAGAGTEAFF. The CDR3 DNA reads TGCGCCAGCAGCTTAGCAGGGGCCGGCACTGAAGCTTTCTTT.

This clone was seen once. For the CDR3, the DNA is TGTGCCAGCAGCCCCTCAGGCGGGCCCTTGGAGACCCAGTACTTC. This gives the protein CASSPSGGPLETQYF. The V and J genes are TRBV5-5 and TRBJ2-5; possibly TRBD2 for D (5 bases). V lost 4 bases and J 5 bases, leaving 18 bases between the germline ends. Germline CDR1 reads SGHKS; CDR2 reads YYEKEE (reference sequence). This CDR3 is built from 15 residues. The variable domain in full, completed from reference TRBV5-5 and TRBJ2-5, reads DAGVTQSPTHLIKTRGQQVTLRCSPISGHKSVSWYQQVLGQGPQFIFQYYEKEERGRGNFPDRFSARQFPNYSSELNVNALLLGDSALYLCASSPSGGPLETQYFGPGTRLLVL.

V gene TRBV19 combines with J gene TRBJ2-3; the match to TRBD2 covers 11 bases. Per the germline V gene, CDR1 is LNHDA and CDR2 is SQIVND (reference sequence). The CDR3 runs 19 residues. V dropped 5 bases and J dropped 1; count of bases not matched to a gene: 14. CDR3 bases: TGTGCCAGTAGTGGGGGCCTTCTTGCTAGCGGGGGGCGCACAGATACGCAGTATTTT. It translates to CASSGGLLASGGRTDTQYF.

CDR3 DNA sequence: TGCGCCAGCAGCCCGCCCGGGGGTAACTGGAACACTGAAGCTTTCTTT. Its protein product is CASSPPGGNWNTEAFF. The chain is built from TRBV5-1 and TRBJ1-1, with a tentative D call TRBD1 (5 bases). Looked up from germline, CDR1 is SGHRS and CDR2 is YFSETQ. The germline V and J ends were trimmed by 4 bases and 1 base, with 17 bases remaining between them. This CDR3 comprises 16 residues. Filled out from reference TRBV5-1 and TRBJ1-1, the complete variable domain reads KAGVTQTPRYLIKTRGQQVTLSCSPISGHRSVSWYQQTPGQGLQFLFEYFSETQRNKGNFPGRFSGRQFSNSRSEMNVSTLELGDSALYLCASSPPGGNWNTEAFFGQGTRLTVV.

V gene TRBV20-1 combines with J gene TRBJ1-2; possibly TRBD1 for D (6 bases). V lost 3 bases and J 5 bases, leaving 19 bases between the germline ends. CDR1 is DFQATT and CDR2 is SNEGSKA in the germline V gene (reference sequence). The CDR3 has 15 amino acids. As DNA, the CDR3 is TGCAGTGCTAGTCCTGGGGGCGCAGGGAGATATGGCTACACCTTC. Its protein product is CSASPGGAGRYGYTF.